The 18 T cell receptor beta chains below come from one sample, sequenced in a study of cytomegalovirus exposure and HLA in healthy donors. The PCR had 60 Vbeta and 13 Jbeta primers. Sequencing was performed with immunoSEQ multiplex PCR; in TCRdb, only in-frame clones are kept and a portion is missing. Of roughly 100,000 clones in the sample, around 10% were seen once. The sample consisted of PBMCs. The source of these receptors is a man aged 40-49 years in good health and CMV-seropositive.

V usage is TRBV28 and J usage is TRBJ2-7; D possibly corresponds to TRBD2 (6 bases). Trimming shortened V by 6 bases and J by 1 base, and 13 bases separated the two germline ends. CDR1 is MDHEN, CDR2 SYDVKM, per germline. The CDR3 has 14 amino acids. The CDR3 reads CASRAGGASYEQYF. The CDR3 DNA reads TGTGCCAGCAGAGCCGGAGGGGCTTCCTACGAGCAGTACTTC.

The DNA for the CDR3 is TGTGCCATCAGAGACGACAGGTATAGCAATCAGCCCCAGCATTTT. Translation gives CAIRDDRYSNQPQHF. The rearrangement joins TRBV10-3 to TRBJ1-5; a possible D gene is TRBD1 (6 bases). The CDR3 covers 15 residues. CDR1 and CDR2 from the germline V gene are ENHRY and SYGVKD. V lost 6 bases, J lost 0 bases, and 12 bases lay in between.

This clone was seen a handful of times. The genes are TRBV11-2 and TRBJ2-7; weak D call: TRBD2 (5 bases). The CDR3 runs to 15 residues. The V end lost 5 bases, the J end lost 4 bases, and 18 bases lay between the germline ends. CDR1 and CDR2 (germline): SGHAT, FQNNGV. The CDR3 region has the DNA TGTGCCAGCAGCACTAGTATAGTAGGGCTGTACGAGCAGTACTTC. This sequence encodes CASSTSIVGLYEQYF.

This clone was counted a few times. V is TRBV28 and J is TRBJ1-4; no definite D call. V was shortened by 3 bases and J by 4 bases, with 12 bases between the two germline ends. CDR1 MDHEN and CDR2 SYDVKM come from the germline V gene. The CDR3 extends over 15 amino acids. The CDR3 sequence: CASSFPGVNNEKLFF. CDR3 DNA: TGTGCCAGCAGTTTCCCCGGGGTTAATAATGAAAAACTGTTTTTT.

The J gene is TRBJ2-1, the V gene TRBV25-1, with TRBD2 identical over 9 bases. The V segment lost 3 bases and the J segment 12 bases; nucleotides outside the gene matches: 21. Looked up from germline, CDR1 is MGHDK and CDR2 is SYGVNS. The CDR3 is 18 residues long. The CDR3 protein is CASSELLTSSGTPTGQFF. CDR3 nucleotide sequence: TGTGCCAGCAGTGAGCTCCTAACTTCTAGCGGGACCCCCACGGGGCAGTTCTTC.

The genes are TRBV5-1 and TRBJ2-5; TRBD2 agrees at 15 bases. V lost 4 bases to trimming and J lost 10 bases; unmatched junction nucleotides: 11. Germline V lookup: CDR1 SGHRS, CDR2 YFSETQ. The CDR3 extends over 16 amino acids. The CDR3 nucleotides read TGCGCCAGCAGCCGTGGGACTAGCGGGAGGCCTGGAAGCCAGTACTTC. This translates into CASSRGTSGRPGSQYF.

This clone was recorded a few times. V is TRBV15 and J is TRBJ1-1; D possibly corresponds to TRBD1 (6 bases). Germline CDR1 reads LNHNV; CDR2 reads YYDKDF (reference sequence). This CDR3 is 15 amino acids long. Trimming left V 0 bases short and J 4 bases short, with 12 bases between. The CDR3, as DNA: TGTGCCACCAGCAGAGATAGGGGGTCGGTCACTGAAGCTTTCTTT. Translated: CATSRDRGSVTEAFF.

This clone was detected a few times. The CDR3 DNA is TGTGCCAGCCTCGACAGGGCCAGTGAAAAACTGTTTTTT. It specifies CASLDRASEKLFF. The chain joins TRBV28 to TRBJ1-4; 7 bases match TRBD1. The V gene's germline CDR1 is MDHEN and CDR2 SYDVKM. V shed 8 bases, J shed 7 bases, and the junction held 7 bases outside the gene matches. This CDR3 is built from 13 residues. Full variable domain (rest looked up from reference TRBV28 and TRBJ1-4): DVKVTQSSRYLVKRTGEKVFLECVQDMDHENMFWYRQDPGLGLRLIYFSYDVKMKEKGDIPEGYSVSREKKERFSLILESASTNQTSMYLCASLDRASEKLFFGSGTQLSVL.

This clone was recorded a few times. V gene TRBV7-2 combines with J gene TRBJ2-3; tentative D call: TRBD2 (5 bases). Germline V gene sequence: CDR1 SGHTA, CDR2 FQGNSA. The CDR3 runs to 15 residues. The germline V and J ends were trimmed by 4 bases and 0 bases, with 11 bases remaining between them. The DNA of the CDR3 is TGTGCCAGCAGCTCATTAGCGAAAAGCACAGATACGCAGTATTTT. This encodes CASSSLAKSTDTQYF.

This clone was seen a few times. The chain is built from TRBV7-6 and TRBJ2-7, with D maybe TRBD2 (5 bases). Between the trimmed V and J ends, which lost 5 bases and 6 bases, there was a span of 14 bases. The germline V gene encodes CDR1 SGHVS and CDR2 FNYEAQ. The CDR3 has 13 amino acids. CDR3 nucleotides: TGTGCCAGCAGCGCTCGGGGAATGCCCGAGCAGTACTTC. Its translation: CASSARGMPEQYF.

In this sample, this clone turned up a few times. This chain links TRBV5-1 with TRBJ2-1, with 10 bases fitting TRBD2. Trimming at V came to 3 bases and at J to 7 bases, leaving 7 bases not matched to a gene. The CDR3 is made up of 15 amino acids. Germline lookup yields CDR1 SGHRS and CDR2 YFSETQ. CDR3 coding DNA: TGCGCCAGCAGCTCGGGACTAGCGCCCTCAAATGAGCAGTTCTTC. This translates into CASSSGLAPSNEQFF.

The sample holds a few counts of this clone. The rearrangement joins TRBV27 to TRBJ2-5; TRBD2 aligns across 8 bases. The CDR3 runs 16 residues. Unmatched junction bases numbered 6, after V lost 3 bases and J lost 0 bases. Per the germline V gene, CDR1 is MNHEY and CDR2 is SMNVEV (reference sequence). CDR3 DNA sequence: TGTGCCAGCAGTTTTATAGCGGGACCGAACCAAGAGACCCAGTACTTC. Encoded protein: CASSFIAGPNQETQYF.

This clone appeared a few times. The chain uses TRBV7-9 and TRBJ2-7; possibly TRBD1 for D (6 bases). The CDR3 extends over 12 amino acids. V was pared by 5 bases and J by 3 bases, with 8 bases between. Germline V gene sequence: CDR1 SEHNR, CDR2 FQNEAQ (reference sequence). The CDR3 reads CASSQGIYEQYF. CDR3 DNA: TGTGCCAGCAGCCAGGGGATCTACGAGCAGTACTTC. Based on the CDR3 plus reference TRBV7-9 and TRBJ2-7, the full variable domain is DTGVSQNPRHKITKRGQNVTFRCDPISEHNRLYWYRQTLGQGPEFLTYFQNEAQLEKSRLLSDRFSAERPKGSFSTLEIQRTEQGDSAMYLCASSQGIYEQYFGPGTRLTVT.

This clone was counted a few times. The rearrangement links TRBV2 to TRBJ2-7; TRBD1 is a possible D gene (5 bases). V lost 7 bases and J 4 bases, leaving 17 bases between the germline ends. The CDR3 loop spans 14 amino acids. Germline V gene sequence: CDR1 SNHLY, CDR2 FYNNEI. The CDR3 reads CASIRGWGRYEQYF. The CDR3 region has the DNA TGTGCCAGCATTAGGGGTTGGGGAAGATACGAGCAGTACTTC.

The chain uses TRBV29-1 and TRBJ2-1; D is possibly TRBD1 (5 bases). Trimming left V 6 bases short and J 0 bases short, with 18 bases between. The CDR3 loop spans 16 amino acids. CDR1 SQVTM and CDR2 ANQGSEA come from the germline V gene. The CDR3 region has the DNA TGCAGCGTAACCAACCCTAGGGGAAGCTCCTACAATGAGCAGTTCTTC. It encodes CSVTNPRGSSYNEQFF.

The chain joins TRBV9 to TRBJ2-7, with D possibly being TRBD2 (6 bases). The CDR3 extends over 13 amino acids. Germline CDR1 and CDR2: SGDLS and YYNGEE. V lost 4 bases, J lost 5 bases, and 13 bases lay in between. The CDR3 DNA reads TGTGCCAGCAGCCCCCTTGCGGGGCACGAGCAGTACTTC. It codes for CASSPLAGHEQYF.

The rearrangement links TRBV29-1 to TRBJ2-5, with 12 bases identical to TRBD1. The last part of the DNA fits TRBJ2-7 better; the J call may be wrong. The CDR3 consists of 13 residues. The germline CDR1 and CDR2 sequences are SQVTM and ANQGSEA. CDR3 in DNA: TGCAGCGTGGGACAGGGGGCTCTCTACGAGCAGTACTTC. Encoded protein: CSVGQGALYEQYF.

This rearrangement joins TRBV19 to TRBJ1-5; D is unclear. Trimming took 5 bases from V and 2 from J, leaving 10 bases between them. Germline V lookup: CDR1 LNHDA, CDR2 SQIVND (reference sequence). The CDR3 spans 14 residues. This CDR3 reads CASSFDWGNQPQHF. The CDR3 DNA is TGTGCCAGTAGTTTCGACTGGGGCAATCAGCCCCAGCATTTT.